This T cell receptor beta chain was recorded in a study of graft-versus-host responses after intestinal transplantation. About the research overall: For around 3 years after anti-thymocyte globulin induction, all recipients took tacrolimus and steroids. Study observations and caveats: Investigators detected GvH clones in recipient marrow, with some emerging earlier in ileum or blood.

Clones were read by immunoSEQ multiplex PCR, and TCRdb kept only the in-frame ones, dropping some. This sample has about 54,000 clones; about 90% occur once, and the top ten carry over 4.5%. In regard to this clone: Its antigen remains unknown.

Germline V gene data show CDR1 as MNHNS and CDR2 as SASEGT. This CDR3 is built from 14 residues. Trimming cost V 7 bases and J 2 bases, with 12 bases left between them. The material sequenced was PBMCs, taken roughly 95 weeks after intestinal transplant. The sequence came from a human patient who received an intestinal transplant, so some T cells may come from the graft donor. The J gene is TRBJ1-5, the V gene TRBV6-1; a weak D match, TRBD1 (5 bases). The CDR3, as DNA: TGTGCCAGCAAAGGGGCTGTGGGCAATCAGCCCCAGCATTTT. Encoded protein: CASKGAVGNQPQHF.